The 28 T cell receptor beta chains in this list originate from one sample, sequenced in a study of post-analysis software for immune sequencing data. Study outcomes and limitations: Patients carried roughly 5 TRBV segments more frequently than controls did, and TRBV5-6, TRBV5-1 and TRBV20-1 were among them.

Incorporated into the TCR beta cDNA libraries were unique molecular identifiers, which served to reduce PCR and sequencing biases. TCRdb itself ran the PCR reads through MiXCR, one entry per CDR3 protein. The table has fewer than 850,000 distinct CDR3 sequences, roughly 27% seen once. Which antigens these TCRs recognize remains unknown. The sequenced sample consisted of blood. These receptors all stem from a girl aged 5 to 17 with multiple sclerosis.

This clonotype was detected only a few times. V and J are TRBV7-8 and TRBJ1-4; perhaps TRBD1 as D (6 bases). CDR3 length: 16 amino acids. Germline V gene data show CDR1 as SGHVS and CDR2 as FQNEAQ. V lost 2 bases and J 5 bases, leaving 15 bases between the germline ends. CDR3 sequence: CASSLRRDKRNEKLFF. The CDR3, as DNA: TGTGCCAGCAGCTTAAGGCGGGACAAACGAAATGAAAAACTGTTTTTT. The whole variable domain, remainder taken from reference TRBV7-8 and TRBJ1-4, is GAGVSQSPRYKVAKRGQDVALRCDPISGHVSLFWYQQALGQGPEFLTYFQNEAQLDKSGLPSDRFFAERPEGSVSTLKIQRTQQEDSAVYLCASSLRRDKRNEKLFFGSGTQLSVL.

This sequence joins TRBV18 and TRBJ2-7; D is uncertain. Per the germline V gene, CDR1 is KGHSH and CDR2 is LQKENI. Trimming pared 3 bases from V and 3 bases from J, leaving 12 bases between. The CDR3 runs 14 residues. CDR3 nucleotides: TGTGCCAGCTCACCTCGGCATCCCCTCTACGAGCAGTACTTC. This codes for CASSPRHPLYEQYF.

The CDR3 sequence: CASSHKGEKLFF. The CDR3 DNA reads TGTGCCAGCAGCCATAAGGGTGAAAAACTGTTTTTT. V and J are TRBV7-9 and TRBJ1-4; no clear D. The CDR3 has 12 residues. Germline V CDR1 and CDR2: SEHNR, FQNEAQ (reference sequence). V lost 5 bases to trimming and J lost 7 bases, with 8 bases between them.

J is TRBJ2-1 and V is TRBV11-2; unclear D gene. Per the germline V gene, CDR1 is SGHAT and CDR2 is FQNNGV. This CDR3 is 16 amino acids long. Trimming took 4 bases from V and 2 from J, leaving 15 bases between them. As DNA, the CDR3 is TGTGCCAGCAGCTCGGTTAGGAATCGTCCCTACAATGAGCAGTTCTTC. Protein product: CASSSVRNRPYNEQFF.

The CDR3 sequence: CASSDGINEQFF. The CDR3 DNA is TGTGCCAGCAGTGACGGTATAAATGAGCAGTTCTTC. This chain connects TRBV25-1 to TRBJ2-1, with no clear D. CDR3 size: 12 residues. Germline V gives CDR1 MGHDK, CDR2 SYGVNS. V gave up 3 bases and J gave up 7 bases, with 7 bases separating them. Full variable domain (outside the CDR3, taken from reference TRBV25-1 and TRBJ2-1): EADIYQTPRYLVIGTGKKITLECSQTMGHDKMYWYQQDPGMELHLIHYSYGVNSTEKGDLSSESTVSRIRTEHFPLTLESARPSHTSQYLCASSDGINEQFFGPGTRLTVL.

The CDR3 loop reads CSVGTSAEQYF. CDR3 bases: TGCAGCGTCGGTACTAGCGCAGAGCAGTACTTC. V and J are TRBV29-1 and TRBJ2-5; 7 nucleotides align to TRBD2. V gave up 6 bases and J gave up 11 bases; unmatched junction bases: 9. Per germline, CDR1 SQVTM and CDR2 ANQGSEA. This CDR3 comprises 11 residues. The full variable domain, completed using reference TRBV29-1 and TRBJ2-5, is SAVISQKPSRDICQRGTSLTIQCQVDSQVTMMFWYRQQPGQSLTLIATANQGSEATYESGFVIDKFPISRPNLTFSTLTVSNMSPEDSSIYLCSVGTSAEQYFGPGTRLLVL.

Only a few counts were recorded for this clonotype. This chain joins TRBV5-1 and TRBJ1-1; 12 nucleotides agree with TRBD1. The CDR3 consists of 16 residues. In germline, CDR1 is SGHRS, CDR2 YFSETQ. The V gene end was trimmed by 3 bases and the J gene end by 1 base; junction bases not matched to a gene: 4. The CDR3 here is CASSSGTGGWNTEAFF. The CDR3, as DNA: TGCGCCAGCAGCTCCGGGACAGGGGGCTGGAACACTGAAGCTTTCTTT.

There are a few counts of this clonotype. This chain connects TRBV7-2 to TRBJ2-3, with D perhaps matching TRBD2 (5 bases). Trimming stripped 1 base from V and 11 bases from J, with 16 bases between. Germline V gives CDR1 SGHTA, CDR2 FQGNSA. This CDR3 has 14 amino acids. The CDR3 spells CASSLGPELAMQYF. The CDR3 DNA sequence: TGTGCCAGCAGCTTAGGGCCCGAGTTAGCGATGCAGTATTTT. The variable domain in full, completed from reference TRBV7-2 and TRBJ2-3, reads GAGVSQSPSNKVTEKGKDVELRCDPISGHTALYWYRQSLGQGLEFLIYFQGNSAPDKSGLPSDRFSAERTGGSVSTLTIQRTQQEDSAVYLCASSLGPELAMQYFGPGTRLTVL.

The CDR3: CASSSGQPNYGYTF. CDR3 DNA: TGTGCCAGCAGCTCAGGACAGCCTAACTATGGCTACACCTTC. The chain uses TRBV7-2 and TRBJ1-2, with a weak D call TRBD1 (6 bases). The CDR3 spans 14 residues. CDR1 and CDR2 (germline): SGHTA, FQGNSA. V shed 4 bases and J shed 0 bases, with 9 bases lying between them.

This clonotype came up a few times. The chain links TRBV5-1 to TRBJ1-2; no definite D call. The CDR3 has 14 amino acids. The V end lost 0 bases, the J end lost 6 bases, and 12 bases lay between the germline ends. From germline, CDR1 is SGHRS and CDR2 YFSETQ. CDR3 sequence: CASSLVGTRHGYTF. In DNA, the CDR3 is TGCGCCAGCAGCTTGGTCGGCACACGGCATGGCTACACCTTC.

The chain couples TRBV20-1 to TRBJ2-7; D ambiguous. CDR3 length: 12 residues. Germline V gives CDR1 DFQATT, CDR2 SNEGSKA (reference sequence). The CDR3 DNA reads TGCAGGGCGGTCAAGAGCTCCTACGAGCAGTACTTC. This codes for CRAVKSSYEQYF.

This clonotype was observed a few times. V is TRBV10-3 and J is TRBJ1-1; 9 bases are shared with TRBD1. Looked up from germline, CDR1 is ENHRY and CDR2 is SYGVKD. The CDR3 covers 12 residues. With V trimmed by 4 bases and J by 11 bases, 5 bases remained unmatched. The CDR3 is CAISVGDRDAFF. The CDR3 DNA reads TGTGCCATCAGTGTGGGGGACAGGGACGCTTTCTTT.

The rearrangement joins TRBV7-2 to TRBJ2-5; D is uncertain. The V end lost 6 bases, the J end lost 5 bases, and 7 bases lay between the germline ends. From germline, CDR1 is SGHTA and CDR2 FQGNSA. The CDR3 is made up of 11 amino acids. This chain's CDR3 is CASRITETQYF. Written as DNA, the CDR3 is TGTGCCAGCAGGATTACGGAGACCCAGTACTTC. Using reference TRBV7-2 and TRBJ2-5 for the parts outside the CDR3, the full variable domain is GAGVSQSPSNKVTEKGKDVELRCDPISGHTALYWYRQSLGQGLEFLIYFQGNSAPDKSGLPSDRFSAERTGGSVSTLTIQRTQQEDSAVYLCASRITETQYFGPGTRLLVL.

This clonotype was seen a few times. The rearrangement uses TRBV7-8 and TRBJ2-1; 8 nucleotides match TRBD2. The V and J ends lost 2 bases and 2 bases, in that order; junction bases with no gene match: 14. The CDR3 runs to 19 residues. The germline CDR1 and CDR2 sequences are SGHVS and FQNEAQ. CDR3 sequence reads: CASSLIGAGDDKTYNEQFF. CDR3 DNA: TGTGCCAGCAGCTTAATCGGAGCGGGAGATGACAAAACCTACAATGAGCAGTTCTTC. Variable domain in full (rest from reference TRBV7-8 and TRBJ2-1): GAGVSQSPRYKVAKRGQDVALRCDPISGHVSLFWYQQALGQGPEFLTYFQNEAQLDKSGLPSDRFFAERPEGSVSTLKIQRTQQEDSAVYLCASSLIGAGDDKTYNEQFFGPGTRLTVL.

The chain is built from TRBV6-5 and TRBJ1-2, with a weak D call TRBD1 (5 bases). The CDR3 runs 14 residues. CDR1 MNHEY and CDR2 SVGAGI come from the germline V gene. V lost 2 bases and J 2 bases, leaving 9 bases between the germline ends. Here the CDR3 reads CASSYDSGNYGYTF. The CDR3 DNA reads as TGTGCCAGCAGTTACGATTCAGGGAACTATGGCTACACCTTC.

This clonotype was detected a few times. This sequence joins TRBV28 and TRBJ2-3; 7 nucleotides agree with TRBD2. Germline-derived CDR1 and CDR2 are MDHEN and SYDVKM. The CDR3 loop spans 16 amino acids. V lost 5 bases to trimming and J lost 1 base; unmatched junction nucleotides: 9. The CDR3 nucleotides are TGTGCCAGCAGTCCACCGGCAGGGAGGGGCACAGATACGCAGTATTTT. Protein sequence: CASSPPAGRGTDTQYF.

Remarks on this clonotype: The germline gene is not matched at one end of the junction; a read error may be the cause. The chain combines TRBV3-1 with TRBJ2-1; no clear D. The CDR3 length is 14 residues. Germline V gene lookup returns CDR1 LGHDT and CDR2 YNNKEL (reference sequence). The CDR3 bases are TGTGCCAACAGCCAAGGTATAGTCGGTAATGAGCAGTTCTTC. Its translation is CANSQGIVGNEQFF.

V usage is TRBV10-3 and J usage is TRBJ1-6; 9 nucleotides match TRBD1. V was pared by 0 bases and J by 8 bases, with 2 bases of the junction left unmatched. CDR1 is ENHRY, CDR2 SYGVKD, per germline. The CDR3 extends over 15 amino acids. This CDR3 is CAISESGTGHSPLHF. The CDR3 DNA is TGTGCCATCAGTGAGTCCGGGACAGGGCATTCACCCCTCCACTTT.

This chain joins TRBV20-1 and TRBJ2-4, with 10 bases aligning to TRBD2. With V trimmed by 6 bases and J by 13 bases, 15 bases remained unmatched. CDR1 is DFQATT and CDR2 is SNEGSKA in the germline V gene (reference sequence). This CDR3 spans 14 amino acids. CDR3 region: CSAPRTSGSVEQYF. The CDR3 DNA is TGCAGTGCACCTCGGACTAGCGGATCTGTGGAGCAGTACTTC.

This clonotype was seen repeatedly, ten times or more. V usage is TRBV12-3 or TRBV12-4 and J usage is TRBJ2-7, with unresolved D. The CDR3 runs 14 residues. V was clipped by 2 bases and J by 0 bases, with 8 bases between them. CDR3 sequence reads: CASSLLSSSYEQYF. DNA of the CDR3: TGTGCCAGCAGTTTATTGTCCAGCTCCTACGAGCAGTACTTC.

This clonotype was seen many times. The rearrangement links TRBV18 to TRBJ2-5; D not certain. CDR3 length: 13 amino acids. Germline CDR1 is KGHSH and CDR2 is LQKENI. The V end lost 6 bases, the J end lost 2 bases, and 10 bases lay between the germline ends. The CDR3 reads CASSRVSQETQYF. The CDR3, as DNA: TGTGCCAGCTCCCGCGTATCGCAAGAGACCCAGTACTTC.

The J gene is TRBJ1-5, the V gene TRBV9; 7 bases agree with TRBD1. There are 13 residues in the CDR3. Germline lookup yields CDR1 SGDLS and CDR2 YYNGEE. The ends lost 0 bases at V and 7 bases at J; junction bases unmatched: 1. CDR3 sequence reads: CASSVDRGQPQHF. In nucleotides, the CDR3 is TGTGCCAGCAGCGTAGACAGGGGCCAGCCCCAGCATTTT.

This clonotype was recorded a few times. V usage is TRBV20-1 and J usage is TRBJ2-7, with 15 bases lining up with TRBD2. With V trimmed by 0 bases and J by 6 bases, 9 bases remained unmatched. CDR1 and CDR2 (germline): DFQATT, SNEGSKA (reference sequence). The CDR3 covers 17 residues. As DNA, the CDR3 is TGCAGTGCTAGAGATCTTGGACTAGCGGGAGGGCCTCGCGAGCAGTACTTC. It codes for CSARDLGLAGGPREQYF.

The J gene is TRBJ2-5, the V gene TRBV5-1; D tentatively fits TRBD1 or TRBD2 (6 bases each). Germline V CDR1 and CDR2: SGHRS, YFSETQ. The CDR3 is 14 amino acids. V was shortened by 5 bases and J by 1 base, with 12 bases between the two germline ends. Here the CDR3 reads CASRLGGPQETQYF. The CDR3 DNA reads TGCGCCAGCAGGCTTGGGGGGCCCCAAGAGACCCAGTACTTC.

The chain is built from TRBV7-8 and TRBJ2-5; D gene uncertain. The J call is in doubt because the DNA end fits TRBJ2-7 better. The CDR3 contains 14 residues. CDR1 SGHVS and CDR2 FQNEAQ come from the germline V gene. This CDR3 reads CASSLAAASYEQYF. CDR3 in DNA: TGTGCCAGCAGCTTAGCGGCAGCTTCCTACGAGCAGTACTTC.

V is TRBV9 and J is TRBJ2-5; D might be TRBD1 (5 bases). V was trimmed by 2 bases and J by 5 bases, leaving 10 bases between them. The germline CDR1 and CDR2 sequences are SGDLS and YYNGEE. This CDR3 comprises 13 residues. As DNA, the CDR3 is TGTGCCAGCAGCGTCAGGGTAAAGGAGACCCAGTACTTC. Its protein is CASSVRVKETQYF.

In its sample, this clonotype was seen many times. The chain joins TRBV29-1 to TRBJ2-7; D not resolved. With 0 bases removed from V and 5 bases from J, the gap between germline ends came to 11 bases. This CDR3 region has 13 residues. Germline values: CDR1 SQVTM, CDR2 ANQGSEA. CDR3 sequence reads: CSVEDSILHEQYF. The CDR3 DNA sequence: TGCAGCGTTGAAGATTCTATCCTCCACGAGCAGTACTTC.

V is TRBV21-1 and J is TRBJ2-7; the DNA was not used to check the table's D call, TRBD1. TRBV21-1 is shown as a pseudogene. This CDR3 region has 15 residues. The CDR3: CASGPWDRVYGEQYF. The CDR3 nucleotides are TGTGCCAGCGGTCCGTGGGACAGGGTTTACGGTGAGCAGTACTTC.